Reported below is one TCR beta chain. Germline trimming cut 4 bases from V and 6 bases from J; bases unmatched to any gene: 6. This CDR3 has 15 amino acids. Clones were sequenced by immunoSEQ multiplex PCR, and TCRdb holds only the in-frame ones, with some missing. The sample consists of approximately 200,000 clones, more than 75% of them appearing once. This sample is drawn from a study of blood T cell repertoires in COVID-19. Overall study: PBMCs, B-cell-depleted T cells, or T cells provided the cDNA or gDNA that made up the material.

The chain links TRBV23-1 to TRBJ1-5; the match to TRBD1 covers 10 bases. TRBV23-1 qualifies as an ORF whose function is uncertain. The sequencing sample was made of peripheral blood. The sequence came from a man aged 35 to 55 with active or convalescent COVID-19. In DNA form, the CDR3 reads TGCGCCAGCAGTCGAGGGACAGGGGTTCTTCAGCCCCAGCATTTT. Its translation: CASSRGTGVLQPQHF.